This paragraph reports one T cell receptor (beta chain). Its antigen has not been determined. Base-call qualities are not available, and no considerably larger clone is one nucleotide away. The source of the sample is a study of blood T cell repertoires in COVID-19 (TCRdb year 2020). Some background on the complete study: Samples from collaborators originated in the United States, Italy and Spain and spanned both the acute and convalescent phases of COVID-19. The material from the prospective study consisted of cDNA or gDNA derived from T cells, B-cell-depleted T cells, or PBMCs. Samples were obtained from the ongoing ImmuneRACE study (first 160 participants) and from 1,254 subjects provided by 6 global collaborators. The sample metadata nearly always contained a de-identified subject ID, COVID-19 status, age in years and sex. Where available, HLA class I and class II types were obtained from metadata supplied by the sample provider rather than from assay-based typing. Deeply sampled blood TCRbeta repertoires from subjects exposed to, actively infected with, or recovered from COVID-19 were included in the dataset. The repertoires were released in a freely available public database intended as a resource for research on the immune response to SARS-CoV-2. Findings and caveats that apply to the study as a whole: The amount of clinical and demographic metadata varied by source and participant and was provided uncurated.

In Seattle, one collaborating source enrolled patients while the infection was active and tracked those patients longitudinally over the course of disease. Collaborating institutions collected whole blood in K2EDTA tubes following their own protocols. For TCRbeta analysis, collaborator samples were shipped as frozen whole blood, as isolated PBMCs, or as DNA extracted from either sample type. TCRbeta CDR3 regions were amplified from genomic DNA using the immunoSEQ Assay, a bias-controlled multiplex PCR. The authors processed their data as follows. Nucleated cell counts per sample were estimated from amplification of reference gene primers within the assay. To quantify the absolute abundance of each unique TCRbeta CDR3 rearrangement, sequence reads were collapsed and filtered. For each sample, productive Simpson clonality was calculated by taking the square root of Simpson's diversity index across productive rearrangements. This is the immuneACCESS table as TCRdb keeps it, with only in-frame sequences that have V and J called. A part of the clones is gone; compared with another copy, unresolved V genes explain less than half, and the rest is unexplained. The V and J calls and the clone size are those of that table, but D and trimming were determined from the DNA. This sample gives about 500,000 clones in total; roughly nine tenths of them show up just once. The leading ten clones occupy 0.8% to 0.9% of the sample.

The V end loses 4 bases and the J end loses 5 bases, and a stretch of 15 bases separates them. From the germline V gene, CDR1 is MNHEY and CDR2 is SVGAGI. The CDR3 contains 15 residues, cysteine and phenylalanine counted. The retained sequence is limited to the CDR3, 45 bases, with the frame set at the first base. The V and J segments used are TRBV6-5 and TRBJ2-1; TRBD2 is a weak D gene call, 5 bases matching. The sequence was collected from a young man with COVID-19, enrolled during active disease. The sample comprised peripheral blood. The encoded CDR3 is CASSSLGSAHNEQFF. The nucleotide sequence reads as follows: TGTGCCAGCAGTTCCCTGGGTAGCGCCCACAATGAGCAGTTCTTC.